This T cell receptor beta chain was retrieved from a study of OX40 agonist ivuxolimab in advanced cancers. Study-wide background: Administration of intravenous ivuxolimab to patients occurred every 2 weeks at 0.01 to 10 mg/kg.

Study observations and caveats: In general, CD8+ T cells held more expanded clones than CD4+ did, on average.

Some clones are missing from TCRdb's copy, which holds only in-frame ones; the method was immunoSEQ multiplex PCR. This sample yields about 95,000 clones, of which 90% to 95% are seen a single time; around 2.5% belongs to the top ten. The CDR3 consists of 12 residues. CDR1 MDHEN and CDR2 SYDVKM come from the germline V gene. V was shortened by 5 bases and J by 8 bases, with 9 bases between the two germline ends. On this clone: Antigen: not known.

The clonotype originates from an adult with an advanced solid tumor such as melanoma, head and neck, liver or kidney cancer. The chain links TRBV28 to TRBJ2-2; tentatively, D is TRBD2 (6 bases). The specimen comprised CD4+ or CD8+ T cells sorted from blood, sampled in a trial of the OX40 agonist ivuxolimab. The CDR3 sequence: CASSLGTGELFF. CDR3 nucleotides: TGTGCCAGCAGTCTGGGGACTGGGGAGCTGTTTTTT. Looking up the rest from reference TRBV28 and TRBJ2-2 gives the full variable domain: DVKVTQSSRYLVKRTGEKVFLECVQDMDHENMFWYRQDPGLGLRLIYFSYDVKMKEKGDIPEGYSVSREKKERFSLILESASTNQTSMYLCASSLGTGELFFGEGSRLTVL.